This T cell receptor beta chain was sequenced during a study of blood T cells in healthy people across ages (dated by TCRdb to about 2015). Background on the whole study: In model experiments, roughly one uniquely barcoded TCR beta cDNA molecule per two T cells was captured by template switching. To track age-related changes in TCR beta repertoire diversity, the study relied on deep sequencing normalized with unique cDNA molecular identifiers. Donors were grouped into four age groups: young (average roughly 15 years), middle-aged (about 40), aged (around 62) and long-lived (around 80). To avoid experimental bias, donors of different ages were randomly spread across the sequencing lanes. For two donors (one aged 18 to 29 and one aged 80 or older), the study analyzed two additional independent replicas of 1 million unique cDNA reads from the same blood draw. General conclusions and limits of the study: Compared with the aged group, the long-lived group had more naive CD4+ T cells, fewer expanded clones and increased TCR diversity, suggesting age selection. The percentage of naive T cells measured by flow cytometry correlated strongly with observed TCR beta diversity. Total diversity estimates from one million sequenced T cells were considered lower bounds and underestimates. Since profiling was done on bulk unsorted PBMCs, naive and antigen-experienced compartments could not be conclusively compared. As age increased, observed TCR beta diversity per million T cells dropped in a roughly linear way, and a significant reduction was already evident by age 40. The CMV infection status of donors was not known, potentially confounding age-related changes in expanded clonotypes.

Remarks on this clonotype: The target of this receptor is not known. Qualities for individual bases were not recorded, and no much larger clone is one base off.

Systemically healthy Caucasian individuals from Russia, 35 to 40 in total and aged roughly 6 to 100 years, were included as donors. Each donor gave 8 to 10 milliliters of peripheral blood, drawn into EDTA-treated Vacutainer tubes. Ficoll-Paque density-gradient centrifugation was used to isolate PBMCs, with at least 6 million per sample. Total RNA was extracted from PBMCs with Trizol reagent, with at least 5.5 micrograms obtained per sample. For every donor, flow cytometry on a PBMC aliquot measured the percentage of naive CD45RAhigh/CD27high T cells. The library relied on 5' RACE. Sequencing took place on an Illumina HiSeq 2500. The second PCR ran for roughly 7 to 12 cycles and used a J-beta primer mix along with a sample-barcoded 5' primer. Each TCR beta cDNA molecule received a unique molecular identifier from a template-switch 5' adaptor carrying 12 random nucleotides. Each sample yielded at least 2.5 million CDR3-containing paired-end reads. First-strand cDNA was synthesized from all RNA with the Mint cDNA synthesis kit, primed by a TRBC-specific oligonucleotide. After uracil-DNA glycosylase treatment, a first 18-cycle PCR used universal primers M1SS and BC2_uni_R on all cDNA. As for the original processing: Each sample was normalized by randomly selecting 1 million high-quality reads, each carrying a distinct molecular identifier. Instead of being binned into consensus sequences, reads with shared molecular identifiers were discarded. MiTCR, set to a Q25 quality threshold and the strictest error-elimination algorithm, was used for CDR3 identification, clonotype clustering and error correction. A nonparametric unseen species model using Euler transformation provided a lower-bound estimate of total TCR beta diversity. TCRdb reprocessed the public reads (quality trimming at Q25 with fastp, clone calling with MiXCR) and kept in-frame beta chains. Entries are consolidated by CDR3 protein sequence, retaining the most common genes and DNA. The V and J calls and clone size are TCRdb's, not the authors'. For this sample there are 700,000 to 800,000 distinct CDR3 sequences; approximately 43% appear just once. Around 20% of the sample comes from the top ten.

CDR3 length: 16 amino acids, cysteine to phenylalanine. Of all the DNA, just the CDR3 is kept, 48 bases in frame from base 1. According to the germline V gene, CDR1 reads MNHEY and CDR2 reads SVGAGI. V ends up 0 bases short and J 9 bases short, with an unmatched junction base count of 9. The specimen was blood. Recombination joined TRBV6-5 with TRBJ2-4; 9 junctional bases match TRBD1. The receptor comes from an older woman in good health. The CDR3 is CASSYSLTTGGSIQYF. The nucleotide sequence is TGTGCCAGCAGTTACTCTCTCACGACAGGGGGAAGCATTCAGTACTTC.